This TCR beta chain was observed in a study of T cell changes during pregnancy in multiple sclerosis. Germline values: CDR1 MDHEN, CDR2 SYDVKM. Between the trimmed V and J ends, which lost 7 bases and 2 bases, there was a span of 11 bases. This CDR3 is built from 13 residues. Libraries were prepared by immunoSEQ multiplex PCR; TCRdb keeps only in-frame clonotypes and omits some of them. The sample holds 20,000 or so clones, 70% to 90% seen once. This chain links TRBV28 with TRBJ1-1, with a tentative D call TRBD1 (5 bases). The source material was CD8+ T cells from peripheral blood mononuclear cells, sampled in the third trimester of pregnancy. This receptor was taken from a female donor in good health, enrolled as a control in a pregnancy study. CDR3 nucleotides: TGTGCCAGCATCAAGGACATAAACACTGAAGCTTTCTTT. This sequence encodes CASIKDINTEAFF.